The 30 T cell receptor beta chains in this list originate from one sample, sequenced in a study of Ad26.COV2.S vaccination and SARS-CoV-2 variants. Sequencing was performed with immunoSEQ multiplex PCR; in TCRdb, only in-frame clones are kept and a portion is missing. Among approximately 400,000 clones, around 92% were seen once, and the ten largest hold 3% to 5%. The sequencing used peripheral blood, collected after recovery from COVID-19. The receptor source for this set is a human donor who had recovered from COVID-19.

The V and J genes are TRBV6-5 and TRBJ1-3; perhaps TRBD1 as D (6 bases). This CDR3 is built from 14 residues. Germline V lookup: CDR1 MNHEY, CDR2 SVGAGI. The V gene lost 6 bases and the J gene lost 3 bases, with 12 bases spanning the gap. The CDR3 is CASRLQGGGNTIYF. The CDR3 DNA reads TGTGCCAGCAGGTTACAGGGAGGTGGAAACACCATATATTTT.

The chain recombines TRBV7-9 with TRBJ1-1; 7 positions agree with TRBD1. The CDR3 has 16 amino acids. CDR1 is SEHNR and CDR2 is FQNEAQ in the germline V gene (reference sequence). J gave up 1 base and V 3 bases, and 8 bases lay outside the gene matches. CDR3 region: CASSFPSGQSNTEAFF. The CDR3, as DNA: TGTGCCAGCAGCTTCCCATCGGGACAGTCGAACACTGAAGCTTTCTTT.

The J gene is TRBJ2-1, the V gene TRBV6-6; maybe TRBD1 (5 bases). V was cut by 2 bases and J by 3 bases, with 11 bases left in between. The CDR3 extends over 15 amino acids. The germline gives CDR1 MNHNY, CDR2 SVGAGI (reference sequence). This CDR3 is CASSYLRGSYNEQFF. CDR3 DNA sequence: TGTGCCAGCAGTTACCTTAGGGGAAGCTACAATGAGCAGTTCTTC.

The chain couples TRBV19 to TRBJ2-1, with D unresolved. The CDR3 loop spans 14 amino acids. Trimming took 6 bases from V and 7 from J, leaving 16 bases between them. Germline CDR1 is LNHDA and CDR2 is SQIVND (reference sequence). CDR3 in amino acids: CASRQMVVGNEQFF. The CDR3 coding sequence is TGTGCCAGTAGGCAGATGGTTGTTGGGAATGAGCAGTTCTTC.

The chain carries TRBV6-5 and TRBJ2-7; D might be TRBD2 (6 bases). V shed 6 bases and J shed 5 bases, with 14 bases lying between them. This CDR3 is built from 13 residues. Looked up from germline, CDR1 is MNHEY and CDR2 is SVGAGI. The CDR3 region is CASSSHGSHEQYF. CDR3 DNA sequence: TGTGCCAGCAGCTCCCACGGGAGCCACGAGCAGTACTTC.

J is TRBJ2-1 and V is TRBV7-9, with 7 nucleotides matching TRBD1. In germline, CDR1 is SEHNR, CDR2 FQNEAQ (reference sequence). The CDR3 sequence is 14 residues long. V lost 4 bases, J lost 8 bases, and 8 bases stayed unmatched. CDR3 coding DNA: TGTGCCAGCAGCTCCACGGGACAGTCCCATGAGCAGTTCTTC. This encodes CASSSTGQSHEQFF.

The CDR3, as DNA: TGTGCCAGGAGGTATGGCTACACCTTC. Encoded protein: CARRYGYTF. The rearrangement links TRBV9 to TRBJ1-2; D unclear. With 8 bases removed from V and 5 bases from J, the gap between germline ends came to 4 bases. Germline loops: CDR1 SGDLS, CDR2 YYNGEE. This CDR3 spans 9 amino acids.

Here the CDR3 reads CASRLKQGAAFF. The CDR3 DNA sequence: TGTGCAAGTCGACTTAAACAGGGTGCTGCTTTCTTT. The chain is built from TRBV12-2 and TRBJ1-1; the DNA was not compared with TRBD1, the D call given in the table. TRBV12-2 is classified as a pseudogene. There are 12 residues in the CDR3.

This sequence joins TRBV18 and TRBJ1-5; 7 bases are a match to TRBD1. The length of the CDR3 is 14 residues. The germline gives CDR1 KGHSH, CDR2 LQKENI. The ends lost 5 bases at V and 3 bases at J; junction bases unmatched: 4. The CDR3 DNA follows: TGTGCCAGCTCAGCGACAGGGTCCAATCAGCCCCAGCATTTT. This encodes CASSATGSNQPQHF.

This rearrangement joins TRBV5-4 to TRBJ2-1, with TRBD2 matching over 8 bases. The CDR3 consists of 16 residues. Trimming removed 2 bases from V and 1 base from J; junction bases left unmatched: 5. Germline loops: CDR1 SGHNT, CDR2 YYREEE (reference sequence). The CDR3 region has the DNA TGTGCCAGCAGCTTCTCCGGCGGGGGGTCCTACAATGAGCAGTTCTTC. This encodes CASSFSGGGSYNEQFF.

The chain carries TRBV19 and TRBJ1-2; D is uncertain. Germline V lookup: CDR1 LNHDA, CDR2 SQIVND (reference sequence). CDR3 length: 11 residues. The V and J ends lost 10 bases and 6 bases respectively, with 12 bases between them. This CDR3 is CAIRRSHGYTF. CDR3 sequence (DNA): TGTGCCATTCGAAGATCCCATGGCTACACCTTC. Full variable domain (missing parts from reference TRBV19 and TRBJ1-2): DGGITQSPKYLFRKEGQNVTLSCEQNLNHDAMYWYRQDPGQGLRLIYYSQIVNDFQKGDIAEGYSVSREKKESFPLTVTSAQKNPTAFYLCAIRRSHGYTFGSGTRLTVV.

This chain links TRBV7-2 with TRBJ2-5; tentatively, D is TRBD1 (6 bases). Germline lookup yields CDR1 SGHTA and CDR2 FQGNSA. The CDR3 contains 17 residues. The germline V and J ends were trimmed by 2 bases and 2 bases, with 18 bases remaining between them. In DNA form, the CDR3 reads TGTGCCAGCAGCTTAATGGTGGAATGGGGGCCACAAGAGACCCAGTACTTC. Encoded protein: CASSLMVEWGPQETQYF.

J is TRBJ2-7 and V is TRBV29-1; 7 positions match TRBD1. With 1 base clipped from V and 2 bases from J, the junction kept 17 bases outside the gene matches. CDR3 length: 18 amino acids. The V gene's germline CDR1 is SQVTM and CDR2 ANQGSEA. This CDR3 is CSVEGRSGGLANPYEQYF. CDR3 DNA: TGCAGCGTTGAAGGGCGGTCAGGGGGTCTAGCCAATCCCTACGAGCAGTACTTC.

CDR3 nucleotide sequence: TGTGCCAGCAGCGTAGGGCGGGAGGGGAGCTCCTACGAGCAGTACTTC. Translated: CASSVGREGSSYEQYF. The rearrangement uses TRBV9 and TRBJ2-7; 9 nucleotides match TRBD2. There are 16 residues in the CDR3. V shed 0 bases and J 0 bases; nucleotides not matched to a gene: 4. Germline V CDR1 and CDR2: SGDLS, YYNGEE.

The chain links TRBV11-2 to TRBJ1-1; TRBD1 agrees at 7 bases. Germline assignment: CDR1 SGHAT and CDR2 FQNNGV. The CDR3 sequence is 15 residues long. Germline trimming cut 5 bases from V and 3 bases from J; bases unmatched to any gene: 9. The chain's CDR3 is CASSPEGAGYTEAFF. The DNA of the CDR3 is TGTGCCAGCAGCCCTGAGGGGGCAGGGTACACTGAAGCTTTCTTT. Drawing the rest from reference TRBV11-2 and TRBJ1-1, the complete variable domain is EAGVAQSPRYKIIEKRQSVAFWCNPISGHATLYWYQQILGQGPKLLIQFQNNGVVDDSQLPKDRFSAERLKGVDSTLKIQPAKLEDSAVYLCASSPEGAGYTEAFFGQGTRLTVV.

The genes are TRBV6-2 or TRBV6-3 and TRBJ1-6; D unresolved. This CDR3 is built from 17 residues. Trimming left V 2 bases short and J 0 bases short, with 11 bases between. Germline lookup yields CDR1 MNHEY and CDR2 SVGEGT. The CDR3 reads CASSYVRRSSYNSPLHF. The CDR3 nucleotides are TGTGCCAGCAGTTACGTCAGGAGGAGCTCCTATAATTCACCCCTCCACTTT.

Only one count was recorded for this clone. The V and J genes are TRBV4-1 and TRBJ2-7; D is possibly TRBD1 (6 bases). The CDR3 is 16 residues long. Trimming stripped 5 bases from V and 2 bases from J, with 19 bases between. The germline gives CDR1 MGHRA, CDR2 YSYEKL. The CDR3 here is CASSKRGSQLTYEQYF. Here the CDR3 DNA reads TGCGCCAGCAGCAAAAGGGGGTCTCAGCTGACCTACGAGCAGTACTTC.

J is TRBJ1-2 and V is TRBV28; D is undetermined. This CDR3 contains 12 residues. Trimming left V 8 bases short and J 5 bases short, with 12 bases between. In germline, CDR1 is MDHEN, CDR2 SYDVKM. The DNA of the CDR3 is TGTGCCAGCCACGAGGGAGAGTATGGCTACACCTTC. Protein: CASHEGEYGYTF.

Concerning this clone itself: The limits of the CDR3 on the DNA are not certain, so only TCRdb's listed CDR3 is given. The chain employs TRBV7-9 and TRBJ1-2; TRBD1 is the table's D call, not checked against the DNA. Germline CDR1 reads SEHNR; CDR2 reads FQNEAQ (reference sequence). The CDR3 region is 15 residues in length, termini included. CDR3 residues: CASSFGQGADYGYTF.

The CDR3 loop is CASSQSAGRNSPLHF. The DNA of the CDR3 is TGCGCCAGCAGTCAATCGGCAGGGAGAAATTCACCCCTCCACTTT. The rearrangement uses TRBV23-1 and TRBJ1-6, with D possibly TRBD1 on 5 matching bases. TRBV23-1 is noted as an ORF with a role that remains uncertain. This CDR3 has 15 amino acids. The V end lost 0 bases, the J end lost 7 bases, and 10 bases lay between the germline ends.

The chain links TRBV11-3 to TRBJ2-3, with TRBD1 as a possible D gene (6 bases). The V gene lost 1 base and the J gene lost 3 bases, with 8 bases spanning the gap. The CDR3 totals 14 residues. Per the germline V gene, CDR1 is SGHNT and CDR2 is YENEEA. This CDR3 is CASSLGGRTDTQYF. CDR3 nucleotide sequence: TGTGCCAGCAGCTTAGGGGGGCGAACAGATACGCAGTATTTT.

J is TRBJ2-5 and V is TRBV9; 8 bases match TRBD1. This CDR3 is built from 17 residues. V lost 4 bases and J lost 2; bases outside the gene matches: 13. The germline V gene encodes CDR1 SGDLS and CDR2 YYNGEE. This CDR3 reads CASSLSGDRRTQETQYF. The CDR3 DNA is TGTGCCAGCAGCCTTAGTGGGGACAGGAGGACTCAAGAGACCCAGTACTTC.

The chain recombines TRBV19 with TRBJ2-7, with D unresolved. Between the trimmed V and J ends, which lost 4 bases and 1 base, there was a span of 17 bases. The CDR3 consists of 16 residues. Germline V gives CDR1 LNHDA, CDR2 SQIVND (reference sequence). In DNA form, the CDR3 reads TGTGCCAGTAGTACCTTCACCCCAGAAAAGTCCTACGAGCAGTACTTC. Protein product: CASSTFTPEKSYEQYF.

The chain carries TRBV6-5 and TRBJ1-2; a weak D match, TRBD1 (6 bases). Germline V gene lookup returns CDR1 MNHEY and CDR2 SVGAGI. The CDR3 is 14 residues long. V lost 5 bases and J 4 bases, leaving 14 bases between the germline ends. The CDR3 region has the DNA TGTGCCAGCAGTAGGGGGGAGGGAGGCTATGGCTACACCTTC. It encodes CASSRGEGGYGYTF.

The rearrangement joins TRBV12-3 or TRBV12-4 to TRBJ1-6; maybe TRBD1 (6 bases). Trimming shortened V by 1 base and J by 10 bases, and 8 bases separated the two germline ends. The CDR3 runs 13 residues. The CDR3 nucleotides read TGTGCCAGCAGTTTAGAGGGGGAGTCACCCCTCCACTTT. Its protein product is CASSLEGESPLHF.

The chain is built from TRBV29-1 and TRBJ2-4; D tentatively reads TRBD1 or TRBD2 (5 bases each). The CDR3 spans 15 residues. The germline V gene has CDR1 SQVTM and CDR2 ANQGSEA. The V end was cut by 0 bases, the J end by 0 bases, with 9 bases between. The CDR3 is CSVEDRAGAKNIQYF. DNA of the CDR3: TGCAGCGTTGAAGACAGGGCGGGAGCCAAAAACATTCAGTACTTC.

The chain uses TRBV5-1 and TRBJ1-1, with D perhaps TRBD1 (6 bases). The CDR3 spans 14 residues. Germline assignment: CDR1 SGHRS and CDR2 YFSETQ. V shed 1 base and J shed 7 bases, with 14 bases lying between them. In DNA, the CDR3 is TGCGCCAGCAGCTTGCAGGGGTTGGCACTTGAAGCTTTCTTT. As protein: CASSLQGLALEAFF.

V and J are TRBV6-6 and TRBJ1-5, with D perhaps TRBD1 (6 bases). Between the trimmed V and J ends, which lost 6 bases and 5 bases, there was a span of 11 bases. The CDR3 extends over 13 amino acids. The germline V gene has CDR1 MNHNY and CDR2 SVGAGI (reference sequence). The DNA for the CDR3 is TGTGCCAGCAGGATACAGGGAGATCAGCCCCAGCATTTT. Protein product: CASRIQGDQPQHF.

The chain carries TRBV12-3 or TRBV12-4 and TRBJ1-1, with 7 bases that match TRBD1. The junction had 6 bases not matched to a gene; V was cut back by 7 bases and J by 4 bases. The CDR3 has 13 residues. CDR3 coding DNA: TGTGCCAGCACAGGGGGAAGGACCACTGAAGCTTTCTTT. It translates to CASTGGRTTEAFF.

V usage is TRBV5-1 and J usage is TRBJ2-1, with D maybe TRBD1 (6 bases). Trimming pared 4 bases from V and 6 bases from J, leaving 14 bases between. CDR1 is SGHRS, CDR2 YFSETQ, per germline. This CDR3 contains 14 residues. CDR3 residues: CASSVPTGSNEQFF. The CDR3 nucleotides are TGCGCCAGCAGCGTACCAACAGGGTCCAATGAGCAGTTCTTC.